These T cell receptor beta chains were read from a single sample in a study of radiation and T cells in renal cell carcinoma. The repertoire was sequenced with immunoSEQ multiplex PCR; TCRdb's copy has only in-frame clones and lacks some. The sample contains around 130,000 clones, around nine tenths of which appear only once. The material sequenced was blood, taken from a patient whose treatment included radiotherapy and nephrectomy. The receptors originated from a woman aged 70-85 years with renal cell carcinoma. Each CDR3 is given without its conserved first and last residue.

v_call	j_call	cdr3_aa
TRBV6-6	TRBJ1-5	ASSRDRATQPQH
TRBV5-1	TRBJ2-2	ASSRDQTGELF
TRBV13	TRBJ2-5	ASSPPSSVTSGQETQY
TRBV28	TRBJ1-5	ASSNGQGAQPQH
TRBV6-6	TRBJ1-2	ASSSSYGYT
TRBV6-6	TRBJ2-4	ASRDSGGAAKNIQY
TRBV7-9	TRBJ1-6	ASSLRDRHGNSPLH
TRBV9	TRBJ2-1	ASSVLQGANEQF
TRBV27	TRBJ1-2	ASSLTGQGHYGYT
TRBV6-5	TRBJ1-5	ASSYSRQNRPQH
TRBV19	TRBJ1-5	ATRTVGQPQH
TRBV7-9	TRBJ1-5	ASSLGGPQH
TRBV7-2	TRBJ1-4	ASSFRRNNEKLF
TRBV10-3	TRBJ1-1	AISGQGQSNTEAF
TRBV19	TRBJ1-3	ASSLGEGNTIY